The subject of this entry is one TCR beta chain. The data are from a study of technical replicates of blood from several donors. Assay used: immunoSEQ multiplex PCR; TCRdb lists only in-frame clones, some missing. Here the sample spans 55,000 to 65,000 clones, just over 90% being singletons. The CDR3 is 15 amino acids. CDR1 SEHNR and CDR2 FQNEAQ come from the germline V gene (reference sequence). The V gene end was trimmed by 5 bases and the J gene end by 5 bases; junction bases not matched to a gene: 10. The rearrangement links TRBV7-9 to TRBJ2-3, with TRBD2 matching over 7 bases. The sequencing input was PBMCs. The TCR was taken from a human donor in good health. Some clones in this sample may be carry-over from other donors' samples. CDR3 nucleotides: TGTGCCAGCAGCCGACCCAGCGGGAATGGAGATACGCAGTATTTT. Translated, it gives CASSRPSGNGDTQYF.